The T cell receptor beta chain under discussion was sequenced for a study of technical replicates of blood from several donors. This CDR3 region has 14 residues. V trimming: 4 bases; J trimming: 8 bases; junction bases outside the gene matches: 11. Per germline, CDR1 MNHEY and CDR2 SVGAGI. Assay: immunoSEQ multiplex PCR; the TCRdb copy retains only in-frame clones and omits some. Of tens of thousands of clones in the sample, around 93% were seen once. The V gene is TRBV6-5, the J gene TRBJ2-7; 7 bases align to TRBD1. The clonotype was recovered from a human donor in good health. Some clones in this sample may be carry-over from other donors' samples. Sequencing input: PBMCs. The CDR3 DNA is TGTGCCAGCAGTTCCCTTCAGGGGGTTCTCAAGCAGTACTTC. This sequence encodes CASSSLQGVLKQYF.